This T cell receptor (beta chain) was obtained from a study of coeliac disease. The overall study: Each coeliac patient was active, refractory type I, or diet-controlled.

Study results and caveats: Known gliadin-specific TRB sequences: about 45% of the 18 coeliac samples, only 1 of 6 controls.

As concerns this clone: Its antigen is not known.

This CDR3 is built from 16 residues. V lost 5 bases to trimming and J lost 1 base, with 19 bases between them. CDR1 is SGHDT and CDR2 is YYEEEE in the germline V gene. Profiling relied on immunoSEQ multiplex PCR, and the TCRdb table lists in-frame clones only, not all of them. Of just over 7,000 clones listed, roughly three fifths are singletons. Material: lamina propria lymphocytes from the gut. The clonotype was recovered from a woman aged 55-69 years with active celiac disease. The J gene is TRBJ2-7, the V gene TRBV5-6; the D gene is possibly TRBD1 (5 bases). The CDR3 is CASRKLGQQESYEQYF. CDR3 sequence (DNA): TGTGCCAGCAGGAAATTAGGACAACAAGAATCCTACGAGCAGTACTTC.